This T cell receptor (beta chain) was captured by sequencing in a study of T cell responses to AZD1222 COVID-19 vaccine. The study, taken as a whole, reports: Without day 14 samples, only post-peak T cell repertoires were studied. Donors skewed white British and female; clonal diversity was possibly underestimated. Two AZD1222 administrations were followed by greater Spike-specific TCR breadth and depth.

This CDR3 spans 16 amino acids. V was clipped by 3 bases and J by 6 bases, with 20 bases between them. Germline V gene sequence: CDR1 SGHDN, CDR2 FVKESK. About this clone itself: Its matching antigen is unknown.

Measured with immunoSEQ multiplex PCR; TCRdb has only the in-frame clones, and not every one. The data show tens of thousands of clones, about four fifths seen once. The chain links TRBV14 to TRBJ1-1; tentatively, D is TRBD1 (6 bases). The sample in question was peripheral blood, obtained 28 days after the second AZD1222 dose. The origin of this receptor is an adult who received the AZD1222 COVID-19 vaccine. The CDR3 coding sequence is TGTGCCAGCAGCCAGTGGGGCAGGGGCGGAAGCGCTGAAGCTTTCTTT. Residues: CASSQWGRGGSAEAFF. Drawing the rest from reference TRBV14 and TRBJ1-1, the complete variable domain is EAGVTQFPSHSVIEKGQTVTLRCDPISGHDNLYWYRRVMGKEIKFLLHFVKESKQDESGMPNNRFLAERTGGTYSTLKVQPAELEDSGVYFCASSQWGRGGSAEAFFGQGTRLTVV.